These 27 T cell receptor beta chains originate from one sample sequenced in a study of blood T cell repertoires in COVID-19. This table comes from immunoSEQ multiplex PCR, and its TCRdb copy is limited to in-frame clones, with some not included. Of approximately 220,000 clones in the sample, about 85% were seen once. Sequences were obtained from peripheral blood. The receptors originated from a woman in her sixties who had recovered from COVID-19.

The V call is TRBV16, the J call TRBJ2-3, with D unclear. The V end was cut by 0 bases, the J end by 6 bases, with 7 bases between. The CDR3 is made up of 13 amino acids. Germline values: CDR1 KGHSY, CDR2 FQNENV. CDR3 region: CASSQSAPDTQYF. DNA for the CDR3: TGTGCCAGCAGCCAATCGGCACCGGATACGCAGTATTTT.

This chain connects TRBV27 to TRBJ1-2; 8 nucleotides align to TRBD1. Looked up from germline, CDR1 is MNHEY and CDR2 is SMNVEV (reference sequence). CDR3 length: 16 amino acids. J gave up 6 bases and V 3 bases, and 12 bases lay outside the gene matches. DNA for the CDR3: TGTGCCAGCAGTTTTCGGGTGGACAGGGCATCCCATGGCTACACCTTC. Translating it yields CASSFRVDRASHGYTF.

The chain couples TRBV6-5 to TRBJ1-5; 7 positions match TRBD1. Per the germline V gene, CDR1 is MNHEY and CDR2 is SVGAGI. Losses at the gene ends were 6 bases for V and 3 bases for J; bases not matched to a gene: 5. This CDR3 spans 14 amino acids. CDR3 bases: TGTGCCAGCAGACCCGGACAGGTCAATCAGCCCCAGCATTTT. Protein: CASRPGQVNQPQHF.

The CDR3 bases are TGTGCCAGCAGTGGAACGAGCTCCTACAATGAGCAGTTCTTC. This gives the protein CASSGTSSYNEQFF. The chain uses TRBV2 and TRBJ2-1; D is uncertain. The V gene lost 4 bases and the J gene lost 0 bases, with 7 bases spanning the gap. The length of the CDR3 is 14 residues. Germline-derived CDR1 and CDR2 are SNHLY and FYNNEI.

The V and J genes are TRBV10-2 and TRBJ1-1; maybe TRBD1 (5 bases). Per the germline V gene, CDR1 is WSHSY and CDR2 is SAAADI. The ends were cut back, 1 base at V and 2 bases at J, with 8 bases in the middle. The CDR3 is 14 residues long. Written as DNA, the CDR3 is TGCGCCAGCAGTGAGTGGAGGGGAAACACTGAAGCTTTCTTT. This codes for CASSEWRGNTEAFF.

The V gene is TRBV19, the J gene TRBJ1-1; D is unclear. Per the germline V gene, CDR1 is LNHDA and CDR2 is SQIVND (reference sequence). The CDR3 covers 15 residues. V gave up 5 bases and J gave up 0 bases, with 13 bases separating them. CDR3 nucleotide sequence: TGTGCCAGTAGTGTCGATGGAGGCCTGAACACTGAAGCTTTCTTT. This encodes CASSVDGGLNTEAFF.

In DNA, the CDR3 is TGTGCCAGCAGTTTAACGACAGGCTACGAGCAGTACTTC. Translated, it gives CASSLTTGYEQYF. The rearrangement joins TRBV27 to TRBJ2-7, with a weak D call TRBD1 (6 bases). The CDR3 is 13 residues long. V lost 2 bases, J lost 3 bases, and 8 bases lay in between. Germline V gives CDR1 MNHEY, CDR2 SMNVEV (reference sequence).

This chain joins TRBV7-3 and TRBJ2-5, with D possibly matching TRBD1 (6 bases). V lost 1 base, J lost 5 bases, and 8 bases lay in between. Germline assignment: CDR1 SGHTA and CDR2 FQGTGA. The CDR3 has 13 residues. CDR3 amino acids: CASSLRGRETQYF. The CDR3 region has the DNA TGTGCCAGCAGCTTAAGGGGGCGGGAGACCCAGTACTTC.

There are a few counts of this clone. This chain joins TRBV11-2 and TRBJ1-2, with TRBD1 matching 8 bases. There are 15 residues in the CDR3. Germline values: CDR1 SGHAT, CDR2 FQNNGV. The trim removed 0 bases at V and 5 bases at J, leaving 5 bases unmatched. The CDR3 DNA is TGTGCCAGCAGCTTAGACAGGGGGCAAGCGTATGGCTACACCTTC. This translates into CASSLDRGQAYGYTF.

The rearrangement uses TRBV19 and TRBJ2-3, with 10 bases identical to TRBD1. The CDR3 spans 12 residues. The V gene's germline CDR1 is LNHDA and CDR2 SQIVND (reference sequence). V shed 6 bases and J 12 bases; nucleotides not matched to a gene: 6. The CDR3 is CASSPRDRGQYF. The CDR3 region has the DNA TGTGCCAGTAGCCCCCGGGACAGGGGACAGTATTTT.

V usage is TRBV9 and J usage is TRBJ2-2, with 12 bases matching TRBD2. Germline-derived CDR1 and CDR2 are SGDLS and YYNGEE. Trimming removed 0 bases from V and 5 bases from J; junction bases left unmatched: 8. The CDR3 covers 18 residues. The CDR3: CASSVAGTSGLSTGELFF. DNA of the CDR3: TGTGCCAGCAGCGTAGCTGGGACTAGCGGGTTATCTACCGGGGAGCTGTTTTTT.

The chain couples TRBV3-1 (or the pseudogene TRBV3-2) to TRBJ1-3, with no clear D. The CDR3 is 16 amino acids. Trimming shortened V by 7 bases and J by 3 bases, and 19 bases separated the two germline ends. Germline CDR1 reads LGHDT; CDR2 reads YNNKEL (reference sequence). The CDR3, as DNA: TGTGCCAGCACCCCAAGTTGGGGAGTCCGTGGAAACACCATATATTTT. Translated: CASTPSWGVRGNTIYF.

V is TRBV6-1 and J is TRBJ1-5; possibly TRBD1 for D (5 bases). This CDR3 has 14 residues. The germline gives CDR1 MNHNS, CDR2 SASEGT. Trimming removed 2 bases from V and 6 bases from J, with 11 bases in between. This chain's CDR3 is CASSENFQGQPQHF. The CDR3 DNA follows: TGTGCCAGCAGTGAAAATTTTCAGGGTCAGCCCCAGCATTTT.

CDR3 DNA sequence: TGTGCCAGCAGCTTAAGGCCTTTCAGGGGCGGGCAGCCCCAGCATTTT. Residues: CASSLRPFRGGQPQHF. V usage is TRBV7-8 and J usage is TRBJ1-5, with D tentatively TRBD1 (6 bases). The length of the CDR3 is 16 residues. Germline V CDR1 and CDR2: SGHVS, FQNEAQ. Trimming took off 2 bases at V and 7 bases at J, with 18 bases between the two ends.

V usage is TRBV7-3 and J usage is TRBJ2-6; 7 bases fit TRBD1. The CDR3 has 17 residues. The germline CDR1 and CDR2 sequences are SGHTA and FQGTGA. The trim removed 0 bases at V and 1 base at J, leaving 3 bases unmatched. For the CDR3, the DNA is TGTGCCAGCAGCTTAACAGGGGGCGCGTCTGGGGCCAACGTCCTGACTTTC. Protein: CASSLTGGASGANVLTF. Filled out from reference TRBV7-3 and TRBJ2-6, the complete variable domain reads GAGVSQTPSNKVTEKGKYVELRCDPISGHTALYWYRQSLGQGPEFLIYFQGTGAADDSGLPNDRFFAVRPEGSVSTLKIQRTERGDSAVYLCASSLTGGASGANVLTFGAGSRLTVL.

The chain is built from TRBV5-1 and TRBJ2-7; D may be TRBD1 (5 bases). Germline lookup yields CDR1 SGHRS and CDR2 YFSETQ. The germline V and J ends were trimmed by 4 bases and 3 bases, with 17 bases remaining between them. This CDR3 has 15 amino acids. CDR3 coding DNA: TGCGCCAGCAGCGAAACAGGCGATCCCCTCTACGAGCAGTACTTC. Amino acids: CASSETGDPLYEQYF.

The rearrangement links TRBV21-1 to TRBJ2-7; TRBD2 is the table's D call, not checked against the DNA. TRBV21-1 is a known pseudogene. The CDR3 is 11 amino acids. CDR3 coding DNA: TGTGCCAGCAGCACGACCCGGAGAGAGTACTTC. The encoded protein is CASSTTRREYF.

The chain recombines TRBV9 with TRBJ1-1, with 8 positions matching TRBD1. The J segment lost 4 bases and the V segment lost 3 bases, leaving 2 bases of the junction unmatched. The germline V gene encodes CDR1 SGDLS and CDR2 YYNGEE. The CDR3 loop spans 13 amino acids. The CDR3 spells CASSGTGGTEAFF. DNA for the CDR3: TGTGCCAGCAGCGGAACAGGGGGCACTGAAGCTTTCTTT.

The V and J genes are TRBV7-3 and TRBJ2-5; D is undetermined. Trimming left V 1 base short and J 3 bases short, with 9 bases between. Germline loops: CDR1 SGHTA, CDR2 FQGTGA. CDR3 length: 14 residues. This CDR3 is CASSLNGAEETQYF. The DNA for the CDR3 is TGTGCCAGCAGCTTAAATGGCGCGGAAGAGACCCAGTACTTC. Drawing the rest from reference TRBV7-3 and TRBJ2-5, the complete variable domain is GAGVSQTPSNKVTEKGKYVELRCDPISGHTALYWYRQSLGQGPEFLIYFQGTGAADDSGLPNDRFFAVRPEGSVSTLKIQRTERGDSAVYLCASSLNGAEETQYFGPGTRLLVL.

The chain links TRBV3-1 (or the pseudogene TRBV3-2) to TRBJ1-1, with a possible D match to TRBD1 (5 bases). Germline V CDR1 and CDR2: LGHDT, YNNKEL (reference sequence). This CDR3 has 15 residues. V lost 8 bases to trimming and J lost 7 bases, with 23 bases between them. The CDR3 spells CASRDRGGLRGEAFF. DNA for the CDR3: TGTGCCAGCCGGGATCGTGGGGGGTTGAGGGGTGAAGCTTTCTTT.

The CDR3 is CASSFQGTRINEKLFF. The CDR3, as DNA: TGTGCCAGCAGCTTCCAGGGGACGCGGATTAATGAAAAACTGTTTTTT. V usage is TRBV5-4 and J usage is TRBJ1-4; D is perhaps TRBD1 (6 bases). With 2 bases removed from V and 4 bases from J, the gap between germline ends came to 15 bases. Germline lookup yields CDR1 SGHNT and CDR2 YYREEE (reference sequence). CDR3 length: 16 amino acids.

In this sample, this clone turned up once. The rearrangement joins TRBV7-3 to TRBJ2-5, with a tentative D call TRBD1 (6 bases). The CDR3 consists of 17 residues. V lost 2 bases, J lost 0 bases, and 16 bases lay in between. Germline V gene sequence: CDR1 SGHTA, CDR2 FQGTGA. Here the CDR3 reads CASSLSRRRDNQETQYF. The CDR3 bases are TGTGCCAGCAGCTTATCTCGCCGCCGGGACAACCAAGAGACCCAGTACTTC.

The V gene is TRBV11-2, the J gene TRBJ2-1; 7 nucleotides agree with TRBD2. CDR3 length: 14 residues. Trimming at V came to 0 bases and at J to 15 bases, leaving 11 bases not matched to a gene. Per germline, CDR1 SGHAT and CDR2 FQNNGV. CDR3 amino acids: CASSLDPLSAGVFF. The DNA of the CDR3 is TGTGCCAGCAGCTTAGATCCTCTCTCGGCGGGGGTGTTCTTC.

The genes are TRBV19 and TRBJ2-1; possibly TRBD1 for D (6 bases). CDR1 and CDR2 from the germline V gene are LNHDA and SQIVND (reference sequence). The CDR3 contains 15 residues. V was pared by 4 bases and J by 3 bases, with 13 bases between. Here the CDR3 reads CASSTLGQRYNEQFF. In DNA form, the CDR3 reads TGTGCCAGTAGTACCCTCGGACAGCGCTACAATGAGCAGTTCTTC. The whole variable domain, remainder taken from reference TRBV19 and TRBJ2-1, is DGGITQSPKYLFRKEGQNVTLSCEQNLNHDAMYWYRQDPGQGLRLIYYSQIVNDFQKGDIAEGYSVSREKKESFPLTVTSAQKNPTAFYLCASSTLGQRYNEQFFGPGTRLTVL.

This clone came up a few times. The chain employs TRBV30 and TRBJ2-7; 9 bases are shared with TRBD1. The CDR3 extends over 15 amino acids. V shed 3 bases and J 2 bases; nucleotides not matched to a gene: 8. Germline lookup yields CDR1 GTSNPN and CDR2 SVGIG (reference sequence). CDR3 bases: TGTGCCTGGAGAAAGCCGGGACAGGGAACCTACGAGCAGTACTTC. It specifies CAWRKPGQGTYEQYF.

The chain combines TRBV9 with TRBJ1-3, with TRBD1 matching 10 bases. The germline V gene encodes CDR1 SGDLS and CDR2 YYNGEE. The J segment lost 0 bases and the V segment lost 2 bases, leaving 5 bases of the junction unmatched. The CDR3 totals 17 residues. The CDR3 DNA is TGTGCCAGCAGCGTCCGGGGGGACAGGGGCTCTGGAAACACCATATATTTT. Its protein product is CASSVRGDRGSGNTIYF. Based on the CDR3 plus reference TRBV9 and TRBJ1-3, the full variable domain is DSGVTQTPKHLITATGQRVTLRCSPRSGDLSVYWYQQSLDQGLQFLIQYYNGEERAKGNILERFSAQQFPDLHSELNLSSLELGDSALYFCASSVRGDRGSGNTIYFGEGSWLTVV.

In DNA, the CDR3 is TGTGCCTCAGGGCCTTATAGCAATCAGCCCCAGCATTTT. It is translated as CASGPYSNQPQHF. The chain links TRBV27 to TRBJ1-5, with a possible D match to TRBD1 (5 bases). CDR3 length: 13 residues. CDR1 is MNHEY and CDR2 is SMNVEV in the germline V gene (reference sequence). V was pared by 11 bases and J by 0 bases, with 11 bases between.